This T cell receptor (beta chain) was obtained from a study of T cells after yellow fever vaccination. Across the study: SMART-Seq v4 Ultra Low Input served to prepare low-cell-number fractions.

V was clipped by 0 bases and J by 6 bases, with 13 bases between them. There are 14 residues in the CDR3. Germline loops: CDR1 SGHDT, CDR2 YYEEEE. Via MiXCR, TCRdb re-called the 5' RACE reads, giving one row per CDR3 protein. The sample has about 550,000 distinct CDR3 sequences, roughly a fifth seen once; the top ten hold around an eighth. This clonotype has just a few counts. The target antigen is unknown. Overall study results and limits: The booster saw the reappearance of most primary-vaccination clones (more than 95% CD4, roughly 90% CD8). Abundant bulk-derived clonotypes could contaminate FACS-sorted repertoires. Though weaker, the secondary response peaked faster, on day 5 versus 15.

This TCR came from a young man who received the YFV17D yellow fever vaccine. The rearrangement uses TRBV5-6 and TRBJ2-7; the D is unclear. The sample was PBMCs, taken 15 days after the yellow fever booster vaccination. The CDR3 spells CASSLGLSSGEQYF. The CDR3 DNA sequence: TGTGCCAGCAGCTTGGGGCTTAGCTCGGGCGAGCAGTACTTC.